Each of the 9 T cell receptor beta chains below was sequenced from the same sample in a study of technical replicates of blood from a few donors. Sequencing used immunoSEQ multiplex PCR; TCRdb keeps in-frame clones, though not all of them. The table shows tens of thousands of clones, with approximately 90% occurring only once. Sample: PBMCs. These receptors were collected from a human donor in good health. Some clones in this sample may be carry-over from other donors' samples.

Here the CDR3 DNA reads TGTGCCAGCAGCGCCGGGACTCTGGACTACGAGCAGTACTTC. It yields the protein CASSAGTLDYEQYF. This chain connects TRBV5-4 to TRBJ2-7; D might be TRBD2 (6 bases). V lost 4 bases to trimming and J lost 3 bases, with 14 bases between them. The germline CDR1 and CDR2 sequences are SGHNT and YYREEE (reference sequence). The CDR3 has 14 amino acids.

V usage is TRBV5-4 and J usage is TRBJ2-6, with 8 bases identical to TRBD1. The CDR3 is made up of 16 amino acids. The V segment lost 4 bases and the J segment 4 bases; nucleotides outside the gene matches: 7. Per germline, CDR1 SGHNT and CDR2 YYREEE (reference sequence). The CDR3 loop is CASSVDRVTGANVLTF. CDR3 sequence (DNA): TGTGCCAGCAGCGTGGACAGGGTCACAGGGGCCAACGTCCTGACTTTC.

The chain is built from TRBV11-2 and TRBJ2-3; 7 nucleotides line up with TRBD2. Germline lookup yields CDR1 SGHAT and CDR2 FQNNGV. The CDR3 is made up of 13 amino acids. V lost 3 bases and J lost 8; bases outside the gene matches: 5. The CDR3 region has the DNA TGTGCCAGCAGCTTCCGGGGGGAAGGTACGCAGTATTTT. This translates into CASSFRGEGTQYF. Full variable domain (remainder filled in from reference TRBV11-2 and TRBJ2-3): EAGVAQSPRYKIIEKRQSVAFWCNPISGHATLYWYQQILGQGPKLLIQFQNNGVVDDSQLPKDRFSAERLKGVDSTLKIQPAKLEDSAVYLCASSFRGEGTQYFGPGTRLTVL.

CDR3 nucleotides: TGTGCCAGCAGCTTAGTTACATGGCAGGGAGGCTACGAGCAGTACTTC. Translation: CASSLVTWQGGYEQYF. The V call is TRBV13, the J call TRBJ2-7; D perhaps matches TRBD2 (6 bases). The CDR3 has 16 residues. Deletions cut 1 base from V and 3 bases from J, with 16 bases between. CDR1 and CDR2 from the germline V gene are PRHDT and FYEKMQ (reference sequence).

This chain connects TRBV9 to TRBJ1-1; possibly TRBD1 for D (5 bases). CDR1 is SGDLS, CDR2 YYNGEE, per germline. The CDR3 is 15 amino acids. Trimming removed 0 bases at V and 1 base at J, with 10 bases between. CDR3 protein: CASSVEGRSNTEAFF. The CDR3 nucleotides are TGTGCCAGCAGCGTAGAGGGGCGATCGAACACTGAAGCTTTCTTT.

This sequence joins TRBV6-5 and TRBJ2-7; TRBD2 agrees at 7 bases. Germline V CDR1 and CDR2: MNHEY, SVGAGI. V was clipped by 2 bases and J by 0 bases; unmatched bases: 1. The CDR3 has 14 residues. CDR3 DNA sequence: TGTGCCAGCAGTTACCAGCGGGACTCCTACGAGCAGTACTTC. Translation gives CASSYQRDSYEQYF.

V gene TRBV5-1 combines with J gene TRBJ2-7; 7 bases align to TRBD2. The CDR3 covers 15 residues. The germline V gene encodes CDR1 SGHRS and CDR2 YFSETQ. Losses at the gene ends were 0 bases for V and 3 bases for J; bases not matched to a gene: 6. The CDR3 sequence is CASSLAIGGGYEQYF. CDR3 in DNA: TGCGCCAGCAGCTTGGCGATTGGGGGGGGCTACGAGCAGTACTTC. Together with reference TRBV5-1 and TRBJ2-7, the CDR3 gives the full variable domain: KAGVTQTPRYLIKTRGQQVTLSCSPISGHRSVSWYQQTPGQGLQFLFEYFSETQRNKGNFPGRFSGRQFSNSRSEMNVSTLELGDSALYLCASSLAIGGGYEQYFGPGTRLTVT.

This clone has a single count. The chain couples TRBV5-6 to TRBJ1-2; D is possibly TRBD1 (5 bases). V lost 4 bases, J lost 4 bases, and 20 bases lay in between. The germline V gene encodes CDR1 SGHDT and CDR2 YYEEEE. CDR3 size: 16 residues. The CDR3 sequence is CASSTRTPRRGYGYTF. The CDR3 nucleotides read TGTGCCAGCAGCACCCGGACACCCCGACGTGGCTATGGCTACACCTTC.

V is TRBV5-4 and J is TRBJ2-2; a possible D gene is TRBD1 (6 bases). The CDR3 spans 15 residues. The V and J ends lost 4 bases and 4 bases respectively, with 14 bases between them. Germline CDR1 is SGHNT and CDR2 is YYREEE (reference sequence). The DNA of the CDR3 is TGTGCCAGCAGCCCTGGACAGATTGGCACCGGGGAGCTGTTTTTT. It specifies CASSPGQIGTGELFF.